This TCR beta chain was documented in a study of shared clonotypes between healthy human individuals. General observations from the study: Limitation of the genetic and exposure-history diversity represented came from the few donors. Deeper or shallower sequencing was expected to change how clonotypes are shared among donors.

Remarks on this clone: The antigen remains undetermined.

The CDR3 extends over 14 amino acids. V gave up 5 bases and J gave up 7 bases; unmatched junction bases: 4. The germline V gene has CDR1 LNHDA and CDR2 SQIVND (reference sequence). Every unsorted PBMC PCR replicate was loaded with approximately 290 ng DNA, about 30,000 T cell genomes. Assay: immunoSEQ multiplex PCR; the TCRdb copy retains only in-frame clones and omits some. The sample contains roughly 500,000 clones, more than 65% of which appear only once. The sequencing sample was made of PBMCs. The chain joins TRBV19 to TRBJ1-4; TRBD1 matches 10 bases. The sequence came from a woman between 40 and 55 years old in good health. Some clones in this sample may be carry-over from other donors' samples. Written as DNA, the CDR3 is TGTGCCAGTAGTTTGGACAGGGGGAGTGAAAAACTGTTTTTT. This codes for CASSLDRGSEKLFF.